The following is a TCR beta chain sequence with its context. This entry is derived from a study of blood T cell repertoires in COVID-19. Overall study context: Whether acute or convalescent, the COVID-19 samples came from the United States, Italy and Spain. Sample material is recorded as cDNA or gDNA derived from T cells, B-cell-depleted T cells, or PBMCs.

In the source study's methods: Reference gene primer amplification gave nucleated cell count estimates. TCRdb's table, derived via immunoSEQ multiplex PCR, lists solely in-frame clones and lacks some. That table gives V, J and clone size, and the DNA gave D and trimming. In the table there are 35,000 to 50,000 clones, 85% of which are singletons. V was cut by 7 bases and J by 3 bases, with 16 bases left in between. The CDR3 runs 15 residues. Germline CDR1 is MDHEN and CDR2 is SYDVKM. The V call is TRBV28, the J call TRBJ1-5, with TRBD1 as a possible D gene (5 bases). This TCR derives from a woman aged 70-85 years in a cohort sampled during active COVID-19. Sequencing was done on a sample of peripheral blood. CDR3 DNA: TGTGCCAGCAATAAACAGGTCAACCCCAATCAGCCCCAGCATTTT. Protein sequence: CASNKQVNPNQPQHF.